This T cell receptor beta chain was documented in a study of blood T cells in healthy people across ages. In germline, CDR1 is SEHNR, CDR2 FQNEAQ (reference sequence). The CDR3 totals 12 residues. Trimming cost V 5 bases and J 11 bases; bases outside gene matches: 5. Whole-study findings and limits: Naive CD4+ cells and diversity were both higher in long-lived donors than in aged donors. The fall in TCR beta diversity per million T cells was roughly linear with age.

The use of a sample-barcoded 5' primer and a J-beta primer mix characterized a second PCR of about 6 to 12 cycles. Each cDNA was tagged by a template-switch adaptor containing 12 random nucleotides. Using its own MiXCR run on the 5' RACE reads, TCRdb lists one record per CDR3 protein. Of approximately 1.5 million distinct CDR3 sequences listed, approximately 39% are singletons. Comment on this clonotype: Antigen specificity is unknown.

The sequencing input was blood. The clonotype was recovered from a woman younger than 35 in good health. The V and J genes are TRBV7-9 and TRBJ2-1, with TRBD1 matching 8 bases. The CDR3 DNA follows: TGTGCCAGCAGCGCCGGACAGGGAAAGCAGTTCTTC. It yields the protein CASSAGQGKQFF.